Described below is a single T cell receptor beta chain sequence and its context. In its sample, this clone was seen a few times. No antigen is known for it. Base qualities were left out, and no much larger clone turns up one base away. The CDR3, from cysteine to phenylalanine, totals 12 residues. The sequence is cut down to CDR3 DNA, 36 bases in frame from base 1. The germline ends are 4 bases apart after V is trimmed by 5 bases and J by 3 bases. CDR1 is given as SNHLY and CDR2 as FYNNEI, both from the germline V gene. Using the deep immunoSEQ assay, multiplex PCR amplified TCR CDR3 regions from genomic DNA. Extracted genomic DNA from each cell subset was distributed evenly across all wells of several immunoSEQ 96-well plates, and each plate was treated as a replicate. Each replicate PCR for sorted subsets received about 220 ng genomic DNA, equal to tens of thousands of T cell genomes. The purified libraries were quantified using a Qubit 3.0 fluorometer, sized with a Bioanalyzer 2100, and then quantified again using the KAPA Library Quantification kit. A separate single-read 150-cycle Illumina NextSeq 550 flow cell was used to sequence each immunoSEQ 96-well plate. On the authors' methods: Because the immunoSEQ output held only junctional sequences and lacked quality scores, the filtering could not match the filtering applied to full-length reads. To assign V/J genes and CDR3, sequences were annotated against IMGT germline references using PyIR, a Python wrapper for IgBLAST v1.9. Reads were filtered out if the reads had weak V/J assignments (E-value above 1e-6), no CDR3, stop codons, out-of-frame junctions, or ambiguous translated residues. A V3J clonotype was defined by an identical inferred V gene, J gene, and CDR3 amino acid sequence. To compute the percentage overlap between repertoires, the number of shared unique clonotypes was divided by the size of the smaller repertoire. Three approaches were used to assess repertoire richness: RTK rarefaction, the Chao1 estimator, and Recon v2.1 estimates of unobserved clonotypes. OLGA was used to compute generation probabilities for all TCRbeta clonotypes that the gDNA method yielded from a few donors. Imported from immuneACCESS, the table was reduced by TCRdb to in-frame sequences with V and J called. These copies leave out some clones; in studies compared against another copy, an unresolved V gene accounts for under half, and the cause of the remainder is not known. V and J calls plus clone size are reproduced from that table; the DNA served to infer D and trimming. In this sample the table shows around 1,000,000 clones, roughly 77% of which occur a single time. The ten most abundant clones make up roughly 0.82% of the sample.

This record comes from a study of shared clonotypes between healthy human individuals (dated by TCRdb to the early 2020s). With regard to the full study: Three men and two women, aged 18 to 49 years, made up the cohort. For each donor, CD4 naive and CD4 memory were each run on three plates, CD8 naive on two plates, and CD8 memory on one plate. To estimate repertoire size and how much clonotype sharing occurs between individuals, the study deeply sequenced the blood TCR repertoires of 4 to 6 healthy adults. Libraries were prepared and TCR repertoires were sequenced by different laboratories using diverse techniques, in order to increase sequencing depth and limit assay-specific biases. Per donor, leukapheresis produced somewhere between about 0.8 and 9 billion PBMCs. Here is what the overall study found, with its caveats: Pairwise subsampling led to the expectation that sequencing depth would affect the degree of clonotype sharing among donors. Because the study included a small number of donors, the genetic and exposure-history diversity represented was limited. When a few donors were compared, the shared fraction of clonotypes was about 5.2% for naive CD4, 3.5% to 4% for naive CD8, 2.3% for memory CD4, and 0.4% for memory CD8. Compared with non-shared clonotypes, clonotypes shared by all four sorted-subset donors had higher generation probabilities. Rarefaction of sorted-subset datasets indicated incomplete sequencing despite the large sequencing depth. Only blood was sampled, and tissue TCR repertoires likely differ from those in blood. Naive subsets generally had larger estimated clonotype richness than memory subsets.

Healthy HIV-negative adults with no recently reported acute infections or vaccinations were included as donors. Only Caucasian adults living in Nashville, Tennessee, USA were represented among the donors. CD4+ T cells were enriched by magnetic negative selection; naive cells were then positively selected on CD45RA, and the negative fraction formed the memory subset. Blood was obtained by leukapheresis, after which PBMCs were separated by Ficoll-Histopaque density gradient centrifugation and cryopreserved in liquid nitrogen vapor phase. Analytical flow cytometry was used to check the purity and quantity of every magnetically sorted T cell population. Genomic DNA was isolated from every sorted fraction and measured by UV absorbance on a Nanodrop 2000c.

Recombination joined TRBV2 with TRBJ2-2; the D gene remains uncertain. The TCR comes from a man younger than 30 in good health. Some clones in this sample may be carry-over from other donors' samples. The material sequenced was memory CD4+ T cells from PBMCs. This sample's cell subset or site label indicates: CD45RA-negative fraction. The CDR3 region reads CASSKDTGELFF. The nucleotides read TGTGCCAGCAGTAAGGACACCGGGGAGCTGTTTTTT.